The present entry profiles one T cell receptor (beta chain) with its context. Its antigen remains unknown. The study drew donors from healthy Caucasian individuals in Russia aged roughly 6 to 100. Approximately 9.7 milliliters was the volume of peripheral blood drawn from each donor. Trimming took 2 bases from V and 6 from J; bases not matched to a gene: 6. The CDR3 runs to 14 residues. Germline V lookup: CDR1 KGHSH, CDR2 LQKENI. Primed by a sample-barcoded 5' primer and a J-beta primer mix, a second PCR proceeded for about 7 to 11 cycles. Each cDNA was tagged by a template-switch adaptor containing 12 random nucleotides. TCRdb re-derived calls from the 5' RACE reads in MiXCR, one entry per CDR3 protein. The data contain about 640,000 distinct CDR3 sequences, 58% of them singletons. This sample was taken from a study of blood T cells in healthy people across ages. The study, taken as a whole, reports: Among long-lived donors, naive CD4+ cells were more numerous and diversity higher than in aged donors.

The sequence was collected from a man aged 55 to 69 in good health. The chain joins TRBV18 to TRBJ2-7; 8 bases map to TRBD2. The source material was blood. CDR3 amino acids: CASSPDRTSSEQYF. The DNA of the CDR3 is TGTGCCAGCTCACCAGATAGGACTAGCTCCGAGCAGTACTTC.